What follows are 16 T cell receptor beta chains derived from one specimen sequenced in a study of CD8 T cells in Susac syndrome. RNA amounts of roughly 0.45 to 1 ug underwent reverse transcription with random hexamers. Each CDR3 protein is one row after TCRdb ran MiXCR on the immunoSEQ multiplex PCR reads. The data hold roughly 120,000 distinct CDR3 sequences, with around 92% observed a single time. Sequencing was performed on CD4+ T cells from PBMCs. These receptors originate from a human donor with multiple sclerosis.

The rearrangement links TRBV28 to TRBJ2-7; the match to TRBD1 covers 7 bases. The J segment lost 5 bases and the V segment lost 5 bases, leaving 6 bases of the junction unmatched. CDR1 and CDR2 from the germline V gene are MDHEN and SYDVKM. The CDR3 totals 13 residues. The CDR3 nucleotides are TGTGCCAGCAGTGGTGGACAGGCCGACGAGCAGTACTTC. Its translation: CASSGGQADEQYF.

The chain joins TRBV7-9 to TRBJ1-2, with 8 bases identical to TRBD1. The V gene end was trimmed by 5 bases and the J gene end by 3 bases; junction bases not matched to a gene: 8. CDR1 SEHNR and CDR2 FQNEAQ come from the germline V gene (reference sequence). The CDR3 is made up of 15 amino acids. CDR3: CASSPGQGSYYGYTF. Written as DNA, the CDR3 is TGTGCCAGCAGCCCCGGACAGGGAAGTTACTATGGCTACACCTTC.

This sequence joins TRBV12-3 or TRBV12-4 and TRBJ1-2; D is uncertain. The ends were cut back, 3 bases at V and 8 bases at J, with 19 bases in the middle. The length of the CDR3 is 15 residues. The CDR3 nucleotides are TGTGCCAGCAGTTTTAGGCTGTTGGGAGGAGGCGGCTACACCTTC. Protein: CASSFRLLGGGGYTF.

This chain links TRBV6-6 with TRBJ2-6; D uncertain. Germline lookup yields CDR1 MNHNY and CDR2 SVGAGI (reference sequence). This CDR3 has 14 residues. V was cut by 6 bases and J by 4 bases, with 10 bases left in between. CDR3 bases: TGTGCCAGCAGCCAATCTTTAGGGGCCAACGTCCTGACTTTC. Amino acids: CASSQSLGANVLTF.

The rearrangement uses TRBV2 and TRBJ1-4, with D possibly being TRBD1 (5 bases). CDR1 is SNHLY and CDR2 is FYNNEI in the germline V gene. Trimming cost V 4 bases and J 10 bases, with 13 bases left between them. The CDR3 has 13 residues. The CDR3 sequence is CASSVGVEGKLFF. The CDR3 DNA reads TGTGCCAGCAGTGTAGGGGTTGAAGGAAAACTGTTTTTT.

The chain is built from TRBV9 and TRBJ1-6, with 8 bases aligning to TRBD1. The germline gives CDR1 SGDLS, CDR2 YYNGEE. This CDR3 region has 14 residues. The V gene end was trimmed by 6 bases and the J gene end by 8 bases; junction bases not matched to a gene: 7. The CDR3 loop is CASNRQGYDSPLHF. CDR3 nucleotides: TGTGCCAGCAACCGACAGGGGTACGATTCACCCCTCCACTTT.

This clonotype has only a few counts. V and J are TRBV9 and TRBJ2-2; D unclear. The CDR3 has 14 amino acids. V was clipped by 5 bases and J by 0 bases, with 8 bases between them. Germline V gives CDR1 SGDLS, CDR2 YYNGEE. This chain's CDR3 is CASRDGPNTGELFF. For the CDR3, the DNA is TGTGCCAGCAGGGACGGACCGAACACCGGGGAGCTGTTTTTT.

V and J are TRBV29-1 and TRBJ2-5; TRBD1 agrees at 10 bases. This CDR3 region has 12 residues. The V gene's germline CDR1 is SQVTM and CDR2 ANQGSEA. V trimming: 7 bases; J trimming: 4 bases; junction bases outside the gene matches: 3. CDR3 amino acids: CSGGQGRETQYF. The CDR3 nucleotides are TGCAGCGGGGGACAGGGGAGAGAGACCCAGTACTTC.

This chain uses TRBV13 with TRBJ2-3; D is ambiguous. This CDR3 contains 13 residues. Germline V gives CDR1 PRHDT, CDR2 FYEKMQ (reference sequence). V was cut by 3 bases and J by 8 bases, with 12 bases left in between. This CDR3 is CASSLATQTTQYF. The CDR3 nucleotides read TGTGCCAGCAGCTTGGCTACACAGACTACGCAGTATTTT.

This clonotype was seen just once. CDR3 bases: TGTGCCAGCAGCAAGATGACCGGGACAGGGATCTATGGCTACACCTTC. Amino acids: CASSKMTGTGIYGYTF. The rearrangement joins TRBV21-1 to TRBJ1-2; TRBD1 is taken as the D call from the table, unchecked against the DNA. TRBV21-1 is marked as a pseudogene. This CDR3 is 16 amino acids long.

The V and J genes are TRBV29-1 and TRBJ2-3, with D unclear. The CDR3 extends over 13 amino acids. CDR1 is SQVTM, CDR2 ANQGSEA, per germline. V gave up 4 bases and J gave up 2 bases, with 10 bases separating them. The CDR3 sequence: CSVAGRLTDTQYF. CDR3 bases: TGCAGCGTTGCCGGAAGGCTCACAGATACGCAGTATTTT.

The J gene is TRBJ2-1, the V gene TRBV7-7, with 9 bases identical to TRBD1. Germline lookup yields CDR1 SSHAT and CDR2 FNYEAQ (reference sequence). The junction had 9 bases not matched to a gene; V was cut back by 5 bases and J by 4 bases. The length of the CDR3 is 16 residues. DNA for the CDR3: TGTGCCAGCAGCACTAGGACAGGGGCGGCGTACAATGAGCAGTTCTTC. Translating gives CASSTRTGAAYNEQFF.

V usage is TRBV20-1 and J usage is TRBJ2-5; 7 bases are a match to TRBD2. CDR1 DFQATT and CDR2 SNEGSKA come from the germline V gene (reference sequence). V was pared by 6 bases and J by 5 bases, with 9 bases of the junction left unmatched. The CDR3 spans 13 residues. The CDR3 spells CSAHPEGGETQYF. The CDR3 DNA follows: TGCAGTGCCCACCCAGAGGGAGGGGAGACCCAGTACTTC.

This clonotype appeared once. The chain recombines TRBV5-6 with TRBJ1-5; 8 bases fit TRBD1. Trimming removed 1 base from V and 5 bases from J; junction bases left unmatched: 2. The germline gives CDR1 SGHDT, CDR2 YYEEEE. The CDR3 loop spans 14 amino acids. The CDR3: CASSLTGGDQPQHF. As DNA, the CDR3 is TGTGCCAGCAGCTTGACAGGGGGGGATCAGCCCCAGCATTTT.

The chain links TRBV10-3 to TRBJ2-1; 15 nucleotides match TRBD2. CDR3 length: 16 residues. V was clipped by 6 bases and J by 4 bases; unmatched bases: 4. Germline loops: CDR1 ENHRY, CDR2 SYGVKD. The DNA of the CDR3 is TGTGCCATCAGAGGACTAGCGGGGGGGCCGTACAATGAGCAGTTCTTC. Encoded protein: CAIRGLAGGPYNEQFF.

A few counts support this clonotype. The J gene is TRBJ2-7, the V gene TRBV11-2; D remains ambiguous. CDR1 is SGHAT and CDR2 is FQNNGV in the germline V gene. V was trimmed by 3 bases and J by 3 bases, leaving 12 bases between them. The CDR3 sequence is 14 residues long. CDR3 DNA: TGTGCCAGCAGCTTCAGAGAAAAGAGCTACGAGCAGTACTTC. Its protein is CASSFREKSYEQYF.